The 32 T cell receptor beta chains reported below all come from one sample, sequenced in a study of blood T cell repertoires in COVID-19. Repertoires were generated with immunoSEQ multiplex PCR, while TCRdb's copy carries only in-frame clones and drops some. This sample has about 50,000 clones, with 65% to 90% found just once. Sequencing input: peripheral blood. Every receptor here comes from a human donor in a cohort sampled during active COVID-19.

This clone was seen a handful of times. This rearrangement joins TRBV24-1 to TRBJ2-7; 7 nucleotides match TRBD1. The CDR3 is made up of 13 amino acids. Trimming cost V 12 bases and J 3 bases; bases outside gene matches: 10. Germline CDR1 reads KGHDR; CDR2 reads SFDVKD. CDR3 in DNA: TGTGCCTCGCCGGGACAGAAACACTACGAGCAGTACTTC. This encodes CASPGQKHYEQYF.

The rearrangement uses TRBV28 and TRBJ1-6; 9 positions agree with TRBD1. This CDR3 spans 16 amino acids. CDR1 and CDR2 from the germline V gene are MDHEN and SYDVKM. The junction had 16 bases not matched to a gene; V was cut back by 5 bases and J by 14 bases. As DNA, the CDR3 is TGTGCCAGCAGTGGACCCGGGACAGGGTCTTTGTTGTCCCTCCACTTT. Its protein product is CASSGPGTGSLLSLHF.

This clone has only a few counts. This sequence joins TRBV5-1 and TRBJ2-5; D unclear. Germline lookup yields CDR1 SGHRS and CDR2 YFSETQ. V was shortened by 0 bases and J by 2 bases, with 2 bases between the two germline ends. The length of the CDR3 is 12 residues. In nucleotides, the CDR3 is TGCGCCAGCAGCTTGGCACAAGAGACCCAGTACTTC. It yields the protein CASSLAQETQYF.

The chain employs TRBV4-3 and TRBJ2-1; 7 bases are shared with TRBD1. CDR3 length: 19 amino acids. Per the germline V gene, CDR1 is LGHNA and CDR2 is YSLEER. Trimming removed 0 bases from V and 0 bases from J; junction bases left unmatched: 11. CDR3 sequence (DNA): TGCGCCAGCAGCCAAGATCTTCCCCACAGGGGAAGCTCCTACAATGAGCAGTTCTTC. This codes for CASSQDLPHRGSSYNEQFF.

The chain uses TRBV2 and TRBJ2-1; TRBD2 matches at 13 bases. This CDR3 spans 15 amino acids. V dropped 8 bases and J dropped 7; count of bases not matched to a gene: 8. Germline V gene lookup returns CDR1 SNHLY and CDR2 FYNNEI. CDR3 bases: TGTGCCAGCGGGCCGACTAGCGGGAGGTTAAATGAGCAGTTCTTC. Its protein is CASGPTSGRLNEQFF.

This clone was observed a few times. V is TRBV19 and J is TRBJ1-1; D is unclear. CDR1 and CDR2 (germline): LNHDA, SQIVND (reference sequence). Trimming left V 3 bases short and J 4 bases short, with 12 bases between. The length of the CDR3 is 14 residues. The CDR3 sequence is CASSISGISTEAFF. The CDR3 nucleotides are TGTGCCAGTAGTATTAGCGGGATAAGCACTGAAGCTTTCTTT.

This chain links TRBV7-3 with TRBJ2-7, with 12 bases identical to TRBD2. With 5 bases clipped from V and 0 bases from J, the junction kept 2 bases outside the gene matches. In germline, CDR1 is SGHTA, CDR2 FQGTGA. The CDR3 contains 15 residues. The CDR3 region is CASSLGLAGSYEQYF. For the CDR3, the DNA is TGTGCCAGCAGCCTGGGACTAGCGGGCTCCTACGAGCAGTACTTC.

The sample holds one count of this clone. This sequence joins TRBV6-2 or TRBV6-3 and TRBJ2-1; 10 bases align to TRBD2. Germline V lookup: CDR1 MNHEY, CDR2 SVGEGT. Trimming at V came to 4 bases and at J to 9 bases, leaving 12 bases not matched to a gene. This CDR3 is 16 amino acids long. This CDR3 reads CASSSILAGFVGEQFF. For the CDR3, the DNA is TGTGCCAGCAGTTCTATACTAGCGGGATTCGTTGGTGAGCAGTTCTTC.

The chain employs TRBV12-3 or TRBV12-4 and TRBJ2-1; TRBD1 is a possible D gene (6 bases). CDR3 length: 12 amino acids. V was cut by 2 bases and J by 10 bases, with 9 bases left in between. The CDR3 DNA sequence: TGTGCCAGCAGTTTATGGGGGCTAGAGCAGTTCTTC. It is translated as CASSLWGLEQFF.

V usage is TRBV6-6 and J usage is TRBJ1-5; TRBD1 is a possible D gene (6 bases). Deletions cut 5 bases from V and 4 bases from J, with 9 bases between. The CDR3 spans 13 residues. Germline values: CDR1 MNHNY, CDR2 SVGAGI (reference sequence). The CDR3 DNA reads TGTGCCAGCAGTCGGGACACTAATCAGCCCCAGCATTTT. Translated, it gives CASSRDTNQPQHF.

As for this clone: Germline and junction disagree at one end, which may indicate a read error. V usage is TRBV5-6 and J usage is TRBJ2-1; 9 nucleotides agree with TRBD1. The CDR3 runs to 15 residues. Germline loops: CDR1 SGHDT, CDR2 YYEEEE. CDR3 bases: TGTGCCAGCGGCTTCGGGACAGGGTACTACAATGAGCAGTTCTTC. It specifies CASGFGTGYYNEQFF.

The chain has TRBV27 and TRBJ1-1; TRBD1 aligns across 8 bases. Germline V gene data show CDR1 as MNHEY and CDR2 as SMNVEV (reference sequence). The junction had 2 bases not matched to a gene; V was cut back by 3 bases and J by 5 bases. The CDR3 covers 13 residues. CDR3 nucleotides: TGTGCCAGCAGTTTCCAGGGGGCGACTGAAGCTTTCTTT. As protein: CASSFQGATEAFF.

The chain is built from TRBV5-1 and TRBJ2-2; 8 positions agree with TRBD2. V was pared by 9 bases and J by 5 bases, with 9 bases of the junction left unmatched. This CDR3 region has 14 residues. Germline V gene sequence: CDR1 SGHRS, CDR2 YFSETQ. CDR3 sequence reads: CATSNAGGTGELFF. The CDR3 nucleotides read TGCGCCACCTCTAATGCGGGAGGTACCGGGGAGCTGTTTTTT.

V gene TRBV5-1 combines with J gene TRBJ1-2; 10 nucleotides match TRBD1. The CDR3 length is 16 residues. Germline CDR1 SGHRS, CDR2 YFSETQ. The V segment lost 3 bases and the J segment 4 bases; nucleotides outside the gene matches: 9. The DNA for the CDR3 is TGCGCCAGCAGCTGGACTTGGGACAGGGGATCCTATGGCTACACCTTC. Its translation is CASSWTWDRGSYGYTF.

V gene TRBV15 combines with J gene TRBJ2-5, with D unclear. Germline CDR1 LNHNV, CDR2 YYDKDF (reference sequence). The CDR3 is 15 amino acids. Trimming left V 0 bases short and J 0 bases short, with 8 bases between. CDR3 region: CATSREVQYQETQYF. CDR3 bases: TGTGCCACCAGCAGAGAGGTCCAGTACCAAGAGACCCAGTACTTC.

The J gene is TRBJ2-2, the V gene TRBV9; D is possibly TRBD2 (6 bases). Germline CDR1 is SGDLS and CDR2 is YYNGEE. The V and J ends lost 0 bases and 10 bases respectively, with 10 bases between them. The CDR3 covers 13 residues. CDR3 amino acids: CASSVGGMPELFF. In DNA, the CDR3 is TGTGCCAGCAGCGTAGGCGGGATGCCGGAGCTGTTTTTT. Using reference TRBV9 and TRBJ2-2 for the parts outside the CDR3, the full variable domain is DSGVTQTPKHLITATGQRVTLRCSPRSGDLSVYWYQQSLDQGLQFLIQYYNGEERAKGNILERFSAQQFPDLHSELNLSSLELGDSALYFCASSVGGMPELFFGEGSRLTVL.

This clone turned up a few times. The chain is built from TRBV10-3 and TRBJ1-1, with D tentatively TRBD1 (6 bases). CDR3 length: 14 amino acids. Germline V gives CDR1 ENHRY, CDR2 SYGVKD. Trimming cost V 6 bases and J 0 bases, with 11 bases left between them. The chain's CDR3 is CAISVDSLNTEAFF. The DNA of the CDR3 is TGTGCCATCAGCGTGGACAGCCTGAACACTGAAGCTTTCTTT.

This clone has just a few counts. V is TRBV9 and J is TRBJ1-5, with a possible D match to TRBD1 (5 bases). Trimming removed 0 bases at V and 2 bases at J, with 12 bases between. From germline, CDR1 is SGDLS and CDR2 YYNGEE. CDR3 length equals 16 residues. In nucleotides, the CDR3 is TGTGCCAGCAGCGTAGGTAGGGGCGAGGGCAATCAGCCCCAGCATTTT. Its translation is CASSVGRGEGNQPQHF.

The chain employs TRBV6-1 and TRBJ1-5, with D possibly being TRBD1 (5 bases). The germline CDR1 and CDR2 sequences are MNHNS and SASEGT. V shed 3 bases and J shed 4 bases, with 10 bases lying between them. The CDR3 spans 14 residues. The chain's CDR3 is CASSDGGENQPQHF. The CDR3, as DNA: TGTGCCAGCAGTGATGGAGGGGAAAATCAGCCCCAGCATTTT.

This clone was detected a few times. This chain connects TRBV27 to TRBJ1-1, with D perhaps TRBD1 (5 bases). Germline loops: CDR1 MNHEY, CDR2 SMNVEV (reference sequence). CDR3 length equals 15 residues. Trimming removed 0 bases from V and 4 bases from J, with 12 bases in between. CDR3 loop: CASSLSMGGRTEAFF. CDR3 nucleotides: TGTGCCAGCAGTTTATCGATGGGGGGTCGCACTGAAGCTTTCTTT.

The rearrangement joins TRBV11-3 to TRBJ2-1, with D possibly matching TRBD2 (5 bases). V was trimmed by 2 bases and J by 0 bases, leaving 11 bases between them. The CDR3 totals 16 residues. From germline, CDR1 is SGHNT and CDR2 YENEEA. In DNA, the CDR3 is TGTGCCAGCAGCTTAAACGGCGGGCGCTCCTACAATGAGCAGTTCTTC. Residues: CASSLNGGRSYNEQFF.

The rearrangement uses TRBV19 and TRBJ1-2; 10 bases are shared with TRBD1. Germline trimming cut 9 bases from V and 4 bases from J; bases unmatched to any gene: 8. Germline V gene sequence: CDR1 LNHDA, CDR2 SQIVND (reference sequence). CDR3 size: 14 residues. The CDR3 sequence: CASLSTGGFYGYTF. DNA for the CDR3: TGTGCCAGCCTTTCGACAGGGGGCTTCTATGGCTACACCTTC.

This chain uses TRBV18 with TRBJ2-7; 10 bases agree with TRBD2. Per the germline V gene, CDR1 is KGHSH and CDR2 is LQKENI. This CDR3 contains 16 residues. V was clipped by 3 bases and J by 4 bases; unmatched bases: 9. The CDR3 reads CASSPQLAGRSYEQYF. CDR3 DNA: TGTGCCAGCTCACCCCAACTAGCGGGACGCTCTTACGAGCAGTACTTC.

The rearrangement joins TRBV5-1 to TRBJ2-1, with D perhaps matching TRBD2 (6 bases). This CDR3 comprises 13 residues. Germline CDR1 reads SGHRS; CDR2 reads YFSETQ. The V and J ends lost 3 bases and 4 bases respectively, with 8 bases between them. The CDR3 region has the DNA TGCGCCAGCAGCTCAGCGGGTTACAATGAGCAGTTCTTC. It codes for CASSSAGYNEQFF. Together with reference TRBV5-1 and TRBJ2-1, the CDR3 gives the full variable domain: KAGVTQTPRYLIKTRGQQVTLSCSPISGHRSVSWYQQTPGQGLQFLFEYFSETQRNKGNFPGRFSGRQFSNSRSEMNVSTLELGDSALYLCASSSAGYNEQFFGPGTRLTVL.

This chain connects TRBV6-5 to TRBJ2-2, with D unresolved. V lost 1 base, J lost 3 bases, and 9 bases lay in between. The V gene's germline CDR1 is MNHEY and CDR2 SVGAGI. The CDR3 covers 15 residues. The CDR3 DNA sequence: TGTGCCAGCAGTTACTGGCAGAGCGACACCGGGGAGCTGTTTTTT. Translated, it gives CASSYWQSDTGELFF.

The rearrangement joins TRBV6-5 to TRBJ2-7; 9 bases align to TRBD1. Germline-derived CDR1 and CDR2 are MNHEY and SVGAGI. J gave up 4 bases and V 10 bases, and 5 bases lay outside the gene matches. The CDR3 has 12 amino acids. The CDR3 bases are TGTGCCACTCGGACAGGGGATTACGAGCAGTACTTC. Protein sequence: CATRTGDYEQYF.

This chain uses TRBV29-1 with TRBJ2-2; 9 bases are a match to TRBD1. The J segment lost 6 bases and the V segment lost 7 bases, leaving 9 bases of the junction unmatched. Germline V gene lookup returns CDR1 SQVTM and CDR2 ANQGSEA. The CDR3 runs 14 residues. CDR3 coding DNA: TGCAGCGCCGGACAGGGGCCGGAGGCCGGGGAGCTGTTTTTT. This translates into CSAGQGPEAGELFF.

The V gene is TRBV5-4, the J gene TRBJ2-5; D may be TRBD1 (6 bases). Germline V gene lookup returns CDR1 SGHNT and CDR2 YYREEE (reference sequence). The CDR3 is 14 residues long. V was trimmed by 4 bases and J by 4 bases, leaving 14 bases between them. The CDR3 spells CASSPDRMRETQYF. The CDR3, as DNA: TGTGCCAGCAGCCCCGACAGGATGAGAGAGACCCAGTACTTC. The full variable domain, its missing parts supplied by reference TRBV5-4 and TRBJ2-5, is ETGVTQSPTHLIKTRGQQVTLRCSSQSGHNTVSWYQQALGQGPQFIFQYYREEENGRGNFPPRFSGLQFPNYSSELNVNALELDDSALYLCASSPDRMRETQYFGPGTRLLVL.

This chain joins TRBV6-6 and TRBJ1-2; 9 bases fit TRBD1. V dropped 4 bases and J dropped 6; count of bases not matched to a gene: 6. The CDR3 runs to 14 residues. Looked up from germline, CDR1 is MNHNY and CDR2 is SVGAGI (reference sequence). CDR3 DNA sequence: TGTGCCAGCAGTTTATCGGGACAGGGAGATGGCTACACCTTC. Residues: CASSLSGQGDGYTF.

This rearrangement joins TRBV6-2 or TRBV6-3 to TRBJ1-5; no firm D call. This CDR3 contains 13 residues. V lost 6 bases and J 6 bases, leaving 12 bases between the germline ends. Looked up from germline, CDR1 is MNHEY and CDR2 is SVGEGT. The CDR3 sequence is CASSRTSAQPQHF. The CDR3, as DNA: TGTGCCAGCAGCCGTACAAGCGCTCAGCCCCAGCATTTT.

The chain has TRBV6-2 or TRBV6-3 and TRBJ1-6, with TRBD1 identical over 11 bases. V lost 0 bases and J lost 8; bases outside the gene matches: 6. Germline V gives CDR1 MNHEY, CDR2 SVGEGT. The CDR3 has 17 amino acids. The CDR3, as DNA: TGTGCCAGCAGTTACTCGAAGACGGGACAGGGGGATTCACCCCTCCACTTT. It encodes CASSYSKTGQGDSPLHF.

The chain joins TRBV12-5 to TRBJ2-1; 8 positions match TRBD2. The J segment lost 4 bases and the V segment lost 7 bases, leaving 9 bases of the junction unmatched. The germline gives CDR1 LGHNT, CDR2 FRNRAP. This CDR3 spans 15 amino acids. The CDR3 region has the DNA TGTGCTAGTGAACCTCCGGGAGGGCCGTACAATGAGCAGTTCTTC. The encoded protein is CASEPPGGPYNEQFF.